The rows below give T cell receptor beta chains drawn from one sample of a study of blood T cell repertoires in COVID-19. TCRdb keeps only in-frame clones here, not all; method: immunoSEQ multiplex PCR. The sample gives about 210,000 clones, 89% of which show up once; around 4.8% is in the top ten. Input material: peripheral blood. The receptors were sampled from a woman between 35 and 50 years old with acute or convalescent COVID-19. Each CDR3 is given without its conserved first and last residue. Size values are once, few and many counts, or a class for expanded clones, and some rows have none.

clone_size	v_call	j_call	cdr3_aa
once	TRBV7-2	TRBJ1-1	ASSRLGAGGTEAF
-	TRBV18	TRBJ2-3	ASSLFSADTQY
-	TRBV6-6	TRBJ1-1	ASSYRYSNPEAF
once	TRBV7-2	TRBJ2-5	ASSSYLEETQY
once	TRBV6-5	TRBJ1-3	ASSVDRGDTIY
-	TRBV9	TRBJ2-3	ASSVAYPPGLGSTDTQY
-	TRBV7-6	TRBJ1-6	ASRGGASSYNSPLH
-	TRBV4-2	TRBJ1-4	ASSQDLGTGPTNEKLF
-	TRBV29-1	TRBJ2-3	SVAGEAGTDTQY
-	TRBV29-1	TRBJ2-1	SGLGDRVNNEQF
-	TRBV3-1/TRBV3-2	TRBJ1-5	ASSQEHQQPQH
-	TRBV3-1/TRBV3-2	TRBJ1-6	ASSQGPSSYNSPLH
-	TRBV3-1/TRBV3-2	TRBJ2-5	ASSPYAGQGVGTQY
-	TRBV5-1	TRBJ2-2	ASSSGQGADGELF
-	TRBV11-2	TRBJ1-1	ASSYGLNTEAF
-	TRBV10-3	TRBJ1-2	AITPGGQGGGGYT
-	TRBV6-6	TRBJ2-5	ASSYRAGYMETQY
-	TRBV10-1	TRBJ1-2	ASSEQENYGYT
-	TRBV24-1	TRBJ2-1	ATSDQRGGQNNEQF
-	TRBV3-1/TRBV3-2	TRBJ1-2	ASSPWRDRVVRDYGYT
-	TRBV15	TRBJ2-3	ATSINRDSYTDTQY
-	TRBV7-9	TRBJ1-3	ASSLGGLQGGNTIY
-	TRBV5-4	TRBJ2-5	ASSLRAGGPPGETQY
-	TRBV9	TRBJ1-2	ASSGKGQFNYGYT
-	TRBV5-4	TRBJ2-5	ASSLAGGRGIQETQY
-	TRBV6-5	TRBJ1-1	ASRILRGNTEAF
-	TRBV6-6	TRBJ1-1	ASSYGDRANTEAF
once	TRBV5-5	TRBJ1-1	ASSFLTHSATEAF
-	TRBV7-3	TRBJ2-5	ASSLGSGGLQTQY
-	TRBV4-1	TRBJ2-2	ASSQEAHTGELF
once	TRBV29-1	TRBJ1-6	SVSKGADSPLH
-	TRBV19	TRBJ1-2	ASSIGHTYGYT
-	TRBV9	TRBJ1-1	ASSVAPRNTEAF
-	TRBV30	TRBJ1-5	AWSVRGNQPQH
few	TRBV5-4	TRBJ1-3	ASSSQTGSGNTIY
-	TRBV19	TRBJ2-2	ASSAGSRTGELF
once	TRBV5-8	TRBJ1-3	ASRQRGQKTYSGNTIY
-	TRBV29-1	TRBJ2-3	SVGYGGQTDTQY
-	TRBV19	TRBJ1-4	ASSIGQGPGEKLF
-	TRBV9	TRBJ1-4	ASSSTGFGEKLF
few	TRBV19	TRBJ1-2	ASSTQGGGGYGYT
-	TRBV11-2	TRBJ1-6	ASSLEIHGYNSPLH
-	TRBV7-3	TRBJ2-2	ASSQNGGLTNTGELF
-	TRBV12-5	TRBJ2-3	ASGLGPSGGSTDTQY
-	TRBV7-8	TRBJ2-1	ASSQGQGLSEQF
-	TRBV24-1	TRBJ2-3	ATSRTSGGATQY
-	TRBV2	TRBJ1-6	ASSIGQALNSPLH
-	TRBV9	TRBJ1-4	ASSGGQGGEKLF
-	TRBV2	TRBJ1-5	ASSELGGFSNQPQH
-	TRBV5-8	TRBJ1-5	ASSFGAVSNQPQH
-	TRBV5-1	TRBJ1-6	ASSFGTVSSYNSPLH
-	TRBV2	TRBJ1-3	ASKIRGQGGGNTIY
once	TRBV25-1	TRBJ2-5	ASSERTGAEQTQY
-	TRBV19	TRBJ1-1	ASSFSGTGGQTLKAF
-	TRBV6-2/TRBV6-3	TRBJ1-1	ASSYSATEAF
-	TRBV7-9	TRBJ2-1	ASSLVDEQF
-	TRBV6-5	TRBJ2-5	ASRKRLAGRETQY
-	TRBV27	TRBJ1-6	ASSRGGQGSPLH
few	TRBV5-1	TRBJ2-3	ASSLVGDSFTSTDTQY